A single sample is the source of the 21 T cell receptor beta chains below, sequenced in a study of T cell changes during pregnancy in multiple sclerosis. Measured with immunoSEQ multiplex PCR; TCRdb has only the in-frame clones, and not every one. The top ten hold approximately 0.63% of the sample, which has 55,000 to 80,000 clones, about 95% seen once. The input for sequencing was peripheral blood, taken in the third trimester of pregnancy. The source is a female donor with multiple sclerosis, enrolled in a pregnancy study.

V and J are TRBV5-1 and TRBJ2-7; D is unresolved. CDR3 length: 14 amino acids. The germline V and J ends were trimmed by 2 bases and 1 base, with 10 bases remaining between them. Germline loops: CDR1 SGHRS, CDR2 YFSETQ. CDR3 sequence: CASSLYRRSYEQYF. The CDR3 bases are TGCGCCAGCAGCTTATATAGGCGGTCCTACGAGCAGTACTTC.

The chain recombines TRBV6-5 with TRBJ1-1; a weak D match, TRBD1 (6 bases). V lost 6 bases to trimming and J lost 4 bases, with 12 bases between them. The CDR3 length is 13 residues. The V gene's germline CDR1 is MNHEY and CDR2 SVGAGI. CDR3 in DNA: TGTGCCAGCAGCCGAACAGGGATCACTGAAGCTTTCTTT. This gives the protein CASSRTGITEAFF.

The CDR3 bases are TGTGCCTGGAGAAAACAGGGGTCGGGCGAGCAGTACTTC. It translates to CAWRKQGSGEQYF. The rearrangement uses TRBV30 and TRBJ2-7; TRBD1 matches 7 bases. This CDR3 has 13 amino acids. Germline-derived CDR1 and CDR2 are GTSNPN and SVGIG (reference sequence). J gave up 6 bases and V 3 bases, and 8 bases lay outside the gene matches. Full variable domain (outside the CDR3, taken from reference TRBV30 and TRBJ2-7): SQTIHQWPATLVQPVGSPLSLECTVEGTSNPNLYWYRQAAGRGLQLLFYSVGIGQISSEVPQNLSASRPQDRQFILSSKKLLLSDSGFYLCAWRKQGSGEQYFGPGTRLTVT.

The chain couples TRBV5-1 to TRBJ1-1, with D perhaps matching TRBD1 (5 bases). Trimming took 9 bases from V and 1 from J, leaving 10 bases between them. The CDR3 is 12 amino acids. CDR1 SGHRS and CDR2 YFSETQ come from the germline V gene. CDR3: CATTTGNTEAFF. The CDR3 bases are TGCGCCACCACTACAGGGAACACTGAAGCTTTCTTT.

This clone was found once. This chain connects TRBV4-3 to TRBJ1-2; D possibly corresponds to TRBD1 (6 bases). Germline assignment: CDR1 LGHNA and CDR2 YSLEER. V dropped 1 base and J dropped 0 bases, with 9 bases sitting between them. The CDR3 consists of 15 residues. The CDR3 spells CASSQVGGANYGYTF. The CDR3 DNA reads as TGCGCCAGCAGCCAAGTAGGGGGAGCTAACTATGGCTACACCTTC.

The chain is built from TRBV7-3 and TRBJ2-7, with D tentatively TRBD2 (6 bases). The length of the CDR3 is 14 residues. The germline V and J ends were trimmed by 2 bases and 6 bases, with 14 bases remaining between them. Germline V gives CDR1 SGHTA, CDR2 FQGTGA. The chain's CDR3 is CASSLGRLGSEQYF. The CDR3 DNA sequence: TGTGCCAGCAGCTTAGGACGACTAGGCTCCGAGCAGTACTTC.

This chain links TRBV27 with TRBJ2-7; D remains ambiguous. The CDR3 is made up of 14 amino acids. Trimming stripped 5 bases from V and 3 bases from J, with 14 bases between. The V gene's germline CDR1 is MNHEY and CDR2 SMNVEV (reference sequence). This CDR3 is CASSIWAEGYEQYF. DNA of the CDR3: TGTGCCAGCAGTATCTGGGCCGAAGGCTACGAGCAGTACTTC.

The chain joins TRBV11-3 to TRBJ1-1, with a tentative D call TRBD1 (5 bases). CDR3 length: 14 residues. V lost 5 bases and J 6 bases, leaving 16 bases between the germline ends. The V gene's germline CDR1 is SGHNT and CDR2 YENEEA. The CDR3 loop reads CASSVGQGRAEAFF. The DNA for the CDR3 is TGTGCCAGCAGCGTAGGTCAGGGCCGGGCTGAAGCTTTCTTT.

This clone was recorded only once. The genes are TRBV2 and TRBJ1-6; 8 positions agree with TRBD1. The germline CDR1 and CDR2 sequences are SNHLY and FYNNEI. The CDR3 consists of 17 residues. J lost 7 bases, V lost 6 bases, and 14 bases had no gene match. The CDR3 region has the DNA TGTGCCAGCAGGATGTGGGGCCAGGGGGCGGCGAATTCACCCCTCCACTTT. It codes for CASRMWGQGAANSPLHF.

CDR3: CASWDRGGTEAFF. Written as DNA, the CDR3 is TGTGCCAGCTGGGACAGGGGAGGTACTGAAGCTTTCTTT. The chain joins TRBV19 to TRBJ1-1; TRBD1 matches at 10 bases. V lost 9 bases and J lost 5; bases outside the gene matches: 6. Per germline, CDR1 LNHDA and CDR2 SQIVND (reference sequence). There are 13 residues in the CDR3.

The chain has TRBV7-8 and TRBJ1-1; 7 bases map to TRBD1. The germline V gene has CDR1 SGHVS and CDR2 FQNEAQ. CDR3 length: 15 residues. Trimming removed 5 bases from V and 5 bases from J; junction bases left unmatched: 11. The CDR3 sequence is CASSHDRAVGTEAFF. In DNA form, the CDR3 reads TGTGCCAGCAGCCATGACAGGGCGGTGGGGACTGAAGCTTTCTTT.

This chain links TRBV7-2 with TRBJ1-2; a weak D match, TRBD1 (6 bases). CDR3 length equals 14 residues. CDR1 is SGHTA, CDR2 FQGNSA, per germline. V was cut by 5 bases and J by 7 bases, with 17 bases left in between. CDR3 coding DNA: TGTGCCAGCAGCCCCCGGCAGGGGCCTGTTGGCTACACCTTC. This sequence encodes CASSPRQGPVGYTF.

V and J are TRBV21-1 and TRBJ2-1; the DNA was not used to check the table's D call, TRBD2. TRBV21-1 is a known pseudogene. This CDR3 has 16 amino acids. CDR3 bases: TGTGCCAGCAGCAATTGGCGGGGCCGGGCGGGGTATGAGCAGTTCTTC. It is translated as CASSNWRGRAGYEQFF.

The gene calls are TRBV7-2 and TRBJ2-5; TRBD2 is a possible D gene (6 bases). The V gene's germline CDR1 is SGHTA and CDR2 FQGNSA. V lost 1 base and J lost 5, with 14 bases in between. This CDR3 has 15 residues. CDR3 in amino acids: CASSLGGGIGETQYF. The CDR3 nucleotides are TGTGCCAGCAGCTTAGGAGGAGGGATCGGGGAGACCCAGTACTTC.

The rearrangement uses TRBV7-3 and TRBJ1-2, with 10 bases fitting TRBD1. CDR1 and CDR2 from the germline V gene are SGHTA and FQGTGA. V shed 5 bases and J 4 bases; nucleotides not matched to a gene: 7. CDR3 length equals 15 residues. The CDR3 here is CASSPGTGVFYGYTF. The CDR3 DNA reads as TGTGCCAGCAGCCCCGGGACAGGGGTCTTCTATGGCTACACCTTC.

The CDR3, as DNA: TGCACCAGCAGCCAAGATATCGCGGGGGCCCCAGAGACCCAGTACTTC. It codes for CTSSQDIAGAPETQYF. V usage is TRBV1 and J usage is TRBJ2-5; the tabulated D call, TRBD2, remains unverified against the DNA. TRBV1 corresponds to a pseudogene. The CDR3 runs to 16 residues.

This chain joins TRBV5-6 and TRBJ1-1; D is uncertain. Trimming took 1 base from V and 0 from J, leaving 7 bases between them. CDR1 and CDR2 (germline): SGHDT, YYEEEE. This CDR3 has 14 amino acids. The CDR3 here is CASSLTVMNTEAFF. In DNA form, the CDR3 reads TGTGCCAGCAGCTTGACGGTCATGAACACTGAAGCTTTCTTT.

The chain uses TRBV7-6 and TRBJ2-7, with D uncertain. In germline, CDR1 is SGHVS, CDR2 FNYEAQ. V was pared by 6 bases and J by 1 base, with 10 bases between. CDR3 length: 13 residues. CDR3 sequence (DNA): TGTGCCAGCAGTCCCCTAGTGTCCTACGAGCAGTACTTC. This translates into CASSPLVSYEQYF.

The genes are TRBV15 and TRBJ2-7; no clear D. Germline V CDR1 and CDR2: LNHNV, YYDKDF (reference sequence). The CDR3 has 15 residues. V was pared by 0 bases and J by 0 bases, with 9 bases between. The CDR3 here is CATSRDQYSSYEQYF. The CDR3 nucleotides are TGTGCCACCAGCAGAGATCAATACAGCTCCTACGAGCAGTACTTC.

This chain connects TRBV19 to TRBJ1-2, with 11 bases lining up with TRBD1. With 4 bases clipped from V and 4 bases from J, the junction kept 8 bases outside the gene matches. This CDR3 spans 16 amino acids. Germline CDR1 LNHDA, CDR2 SQIVND (reference sequence). DNA of the CDR3: TGTGCCAGTAGTACCATCGGAGGACAGGGGGCCTATGGCTACACCTTC. This encodes CASSTIGGQGAYGYTF.

J is TRBJ1-2 and V is TRBV27, with D perhaps TRBD1 (6 bases). Trimming took 5 bases from V and 2 from J, leaving 18 bases between them. Germline-derived CDR1 and CDR2 are MNHEY and SMNVEV (reference sequence). The CDR3 loop spans 16 amino acids. The chain's CDR3 is CASSKSYRDGNYGYTF. Here the CDR3 DNA reads TGTGCCAGCAGTAAATCTTACAGGGATGGGAACTATGGCTACACCTTC.